The 18 T cell receptor beta chains in this list originate from one sample, sequenced in a study of blood T cell repertoires in COVID-19. Produced via immunoSEQ multiplex PCR; TCRdb's table is partial and in-frame only. The sample includes about 230,000 clones, about nine tenths of them seen just once. Material for sequencing was peripheral blood. These receptors originate from a man aged 45-65 years with COVID-19, enrolled during active disease.

CDR3 in amino acids: CATRGSGEKLFF. CDR3 DNA sequence: TGTGCCACCCGGGGGTCGGGTGAAAAACTGTTTTTT. This rearrangement joins TRBV28 to TRBJ1-4; D perhaps matches TRBD1 (5 bases). The length of the CDR3 is 12 residues. V was cut by 10 bases and J by 7 bases, with 13 bases left in between. CDR1 and CDR2 (germline): MDHEN, SYDVKM.

This chain uses TRBV19 with TRBJ1-5; D possibly corresponds to TRBD1 (6 bases). With 5 bases removed from V and 2 bases from J, the gap between germline ends came to 22 bases. The CDR3 is made up of 18 amino acids. Germline V lookup: CDR1 LNHDA, CDR2 SQIVND (reference sequence). CDR3: CASSPGRSGAPGNQPQHF. The CDR3 nucleotides are TGTGCCAGTAGTCCGGGGCGATCAGGGGCCCCGGGCAATCAGCCCCAGCATTTT.

This chain joins TRBV28 and TRBJ2-1; tentatively, D is TRBD1 (6 bases). This CDR3 has 17 residues. Germline V lookup: CDR1 MDHEN, CDR2 SYDVKM. Trimming removed 3 bases at V and 2 bases at J, with 17 bases between. For the CDR3, the DNA is TGTGCCAGCAGTTTCTCAGTGAGGCAGGGGACCTACAATGAGCAGTTCTTC. This sequence encodes CASSFSVRQGTYNEQFF. Full variable domain (rest looked up from reference TRBV28 and TRBJ2-1): DVKVTQSSRYLVKRTGEKVFLECVQDMDHENMFWYRQDPGLGLRLIYFSYDVKMKEKGDIPEGYSVSREKKERFSLILESASTNQTSMYLCASSFSVRQGTYNEQFFGPGTRLTVL.

This chain uses TRBV7-9 with TRBJ1-3, with D possibly TRBD1 on 5 matching bases. The CDR3 is 15 residues long. Germline V gene data show CDR1 as SEHNR and CDR2 as FQNEAQ (reference sequence). Trimming shortened V by 3 bases and J by 2 bases, and 11 bases separated the two germline ends. In nucleotides, the CDR3 is TGTGCCAGCAGCTTTGCGGGGGGAGCTGGAAACACCATATATTTT. Its translation is CASSFAGGAGNTIYF. Combining the CDR3 with reference TRBV7-9 and TRBJ1-3 gives the whole variable domain DTGVSQNPRHKITKRGQNVTFRCDPISEHNRLYWYRQTLGQGPEFLTYFQNEAQLEKSRLLSDRFSAERPKGSFSTLEIQRTEQGDSAMYLCASSFAGGAGNTIYFGEGSWLTVV.

The chain links TRBV18 to TRBJ1-1, with TRBD1 matching over 9 bases. The CDR3 runs to 15 residues. The V segment lost 4 bases and the J segment 7 bases; nucleotides outside the gene matches: 10. Germline CDR1 is KGHSH and CDR2 is LQKENI. CDR3 sequence: CASSRRTGEEGEAFF. As DNA, the CDR3 is TGTGCCAGCTCACGCCGGACAGGGGAAGAGGGTGAAGCTTTCTTT.

CDR3 in amino acids: CASSSAGGTYNEQFF. CDR3 nucleotides: TGTGCCAGCAGCTCAGCGGGAGGGACTTACAATGAGCAGTTCTTC. The rearrangement links TRBV27 to TRBJ2-1; 10 bases are shared with TRBD2. The junction had 6 bases not matched to a gene; V was cut back by 6 bases and J by 4 bases. Germline values: CDR1 MNHEY, CDR2 SMNVEV (reference sequence). This CDR3 spans 15 amino acids.

V gene TRBV20-1 combines with J gene TRBJ1-2; D unclear. CDR3 length: 10 residues. Germline V gene sequence: CDR1 DFQATT, CDR2 SNEGSKA (reference sequence). The ends were cut back, 1 base at V and 9 bases at J, with 6 bases in the middle. CDR3 residues: CSARVASYTF. The CDR3 nucleotides read TGCAGTGCTAGAGTAGCAAGCTACACCTTC.

The chain combines TRBV3-1 (or the pseudogene TRBV3-2) with TRBJ2-7; D ambiguous. This CDR3 comprises 14 residues. Per the germline V gene, CDR1 is LGHDT and CDR2 is YNNKEL (reference sequence). Trimming took 1 base from V and 0 from J, leaving 7 bases between them. The CDR3 protein is CASSQGVNSYEQYF. CDR3 nucleotides: TGTGCCAGCAGCCAAGGTGTCAACTCCTACGAGCAGTACTTC.

The chain uses TRBV7-3 and TRBJ2-3, with 10 nucleotides matching TRBD2. This CDR3 is built from 16 residues. Germline lookup yields CDR1 SGHTA and CDR2 FQGTGA. J gave up 3 bases and V 3 bases, and 6 bases lay outside the gene matches. CDR3 bases: TGTGCCAGCAGCTTCTTAGCGGGAGGAGGTACAGATACGCAGTATTTT. Its protein product is CASSFLAGGGTDTQYF.

DNA for the CDR3: TGCAGCGTTGGCGGGGGAAGCTACGAGCAGTACTTC. Protein product: CSVGGGSYEQYF. The chain has TRBV29-1 and TRBJ2-7; 7 nucleotides line up with TRBD2. After removal of 4 bases from V and 3 bases from J, the junction contained 3 bases not matched to a gene. CDR1 SQVTM and CDR2 ANQGSEA come from the germline V gene. This CDR3 spans 12 amino acids.

The genes are TRBV7-8 and TRBJ2-6; D is ambiguous. The CDR3 consists of 14 residues. The V end lost 5 bases, the J end lost 1 base, and 6 bases lay between the germline ends. The germline V gene encodes CDR1 SGHVS and CDR2 FQNEAQ. In nucleotides, the CDR3 is TGTGCCAGCAGCCATAGTTCTGGGGCCAACGTCCTGACTTTC. It yields the protein CASSHSSGANVLTF.

This clone was picked up a small number of times. The sample contains more than one DNA sequence encoding this CDR3. The chain joins TRBV5-6 to TRBJ1-1, with a tentative D call TRBD1 (5 bases). Trimming took off 1 base at V and 4 bases at J, with 5 bases between the two ends. The CDR3 sequence is 12 residues long. Germline values: CDR1 SGHDT, CDR2 YYEEEE. CDR3 DNA: TGTGCCAGCAGCTTGAGGGGCACTGAAGCTTTCTTT. Translated: CASSLRGTEAFF.

This clone was recorded once. The rearrangement links TRBV27 to TRBJ2-2; 9 bases fit TRBD1. The CDR3 spans 16 residues. Looked up from germline, CDR1 is MNHEY and CDR2 is SMNVEV (reference sequence). With V trimmed by 4 bases and J by 3 bases, 6 bases remained unmatched. CDR3 protein: CASSSGQGWDTGELFF. CDR3 bases: TGTGCCAGCAGTTCGGGACAGGGATGGGACACCGGGGAGCTGTTTTTT.

The chain links TRBV1 to TRBJ1-5; the table calls TRBD1, which could not be checked here. TRBV1 is marked as a pseudogene. The CDR3 runs 18 residues. CDR3 bases: TGCACCAGCAGCCACCGGGACAGGGGGCTAGGAAGCAATCAGCCCCAGCATTTT. This encodes CTSSHRDRGLGSNQPQHF.

In its sample, this clone was seen once. The V and J genes are TRBV30 and TRBJ1-1; 9 bases match TRBD1. The CDR3 spans 13 residues. Germline V gene lookup returns CDR1 GTSNPN and CDR2 SVGIG (reference sequence). With V trimmed by 4 bases and J by 11 bases, 11 bases remained unmatched. CDR3 bases: TGTGCCTGGATTACAGGGGGCGGTTTGGGTGCTTTCTTT. Its protein product is CAWITGGGLGAFF. The full variable domain, completed using reference TRBV30 and TRBJ1-1, is SQTIHQWPATLVQPVGSPLSLECTVEGTSNPNLYWYRQAAGRGLQLLFYSVGIGQISSEVPQNLSASRPQDRQFILSSKKLLLSDSGFYLCAWITGGGLGAFFGQGTRLTVV.

The V call is TRBV5-1, the J call TRBJ2-3; D is possibly TRBD2 (5 bases). This CDR3 region has 16 residues. The V gene's germline CDR1 is SGHRS and CDR2 YFSETQ. With 5 bases removed from V and 0 bases from J, the gap between germline ends came to 16 bases. The CDR3: CASRQSLRASTDTQYF. Written as DNA, the CDR3 is TGCGCCAGCAGACAAAGTTTGCGGGCCAGCACAGATACGCAGTATTTT.

A single count supports this clone. V and J are TRBV28 and TRBJ1-5; D is unclear. CDR1 MDHEN and CDR2 SYDVKM come from the germline V gene. The CDR3 consists of 14 residues. V was trimmed by 6 bases and J by 6 bases, leaving 15 bases between them. The CDR3 spells CASSATRVLQPQHF. CDR3 nucleotide sequence: TGTGCCAGCAGCGCTACACGGGTTCTTCAGCCCCAGCATTTT.

The chain has TRBV21-1 and TRBJ1-6. TRBV21-1 is a pseudogene. This CDR3 is built from 15 residues. This CDR3 reads CASSKATTGRGALHF. The CDR3 DNA follows: TGTGCCAGCAGCAAAGCGACAACCGGGCGGGGGGCCCTCCACTTT.